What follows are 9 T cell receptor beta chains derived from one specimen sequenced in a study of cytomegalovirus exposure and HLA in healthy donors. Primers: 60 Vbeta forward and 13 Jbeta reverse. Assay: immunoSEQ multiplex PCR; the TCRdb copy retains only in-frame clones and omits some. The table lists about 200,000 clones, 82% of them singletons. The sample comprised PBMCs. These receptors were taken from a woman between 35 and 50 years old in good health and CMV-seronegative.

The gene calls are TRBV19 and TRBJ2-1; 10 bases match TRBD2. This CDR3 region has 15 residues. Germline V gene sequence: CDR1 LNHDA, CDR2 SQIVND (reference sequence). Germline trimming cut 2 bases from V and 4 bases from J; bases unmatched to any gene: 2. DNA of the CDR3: TGTGCCAGTAGTATAACTAGCGGGAATTACAATGAGCAGTTCTTC. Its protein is CASSITSGNYNEQFF.

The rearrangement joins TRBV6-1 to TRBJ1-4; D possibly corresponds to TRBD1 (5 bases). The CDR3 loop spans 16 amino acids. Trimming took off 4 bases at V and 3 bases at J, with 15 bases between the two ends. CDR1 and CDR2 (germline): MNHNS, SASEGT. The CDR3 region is CASSAESGYPNEKLFF. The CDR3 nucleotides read TGTGCCAGCAGTGCTGAATCAGGGTATCCTAATGAAAAACTGTTTTTT.

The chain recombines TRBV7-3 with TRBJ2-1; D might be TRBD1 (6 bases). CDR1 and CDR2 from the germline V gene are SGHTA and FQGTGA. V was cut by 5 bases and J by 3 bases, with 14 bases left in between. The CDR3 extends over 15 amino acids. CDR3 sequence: CASSPETDSYNEQFF. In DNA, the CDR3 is TGTGCCAGCAGCCCGGAAACGGACAGCTACAATGAGCAGTTCTTC.

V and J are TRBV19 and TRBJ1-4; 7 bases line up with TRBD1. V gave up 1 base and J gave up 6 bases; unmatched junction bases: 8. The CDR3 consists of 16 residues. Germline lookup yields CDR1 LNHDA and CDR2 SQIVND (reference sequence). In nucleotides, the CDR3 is TGTGCCAGTAGTATAGGGTGGAGGGGGCGCGATGAAAAACTGTTTTTT. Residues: CASSIGWRGRDEKLFF. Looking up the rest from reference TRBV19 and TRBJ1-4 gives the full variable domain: DGGITQSPKYLFRKEGQNVTLSCEQNLNHDAMYWYRQDPGQGLRLIYYSQIVNDFQKGDIAEGYSVSREKKESFPLTVTSAQKNPTAFYLCASSIGWRGRDEKLFFGSGTQLSVL.

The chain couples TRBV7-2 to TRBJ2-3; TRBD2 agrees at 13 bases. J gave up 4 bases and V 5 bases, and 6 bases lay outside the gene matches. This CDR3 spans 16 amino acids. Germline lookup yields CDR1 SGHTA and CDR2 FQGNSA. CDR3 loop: CASSRGLAGNADTQYF. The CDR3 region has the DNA TGTGCCAGCAGCCGGGGACTAGCGGGAAACGCAGATACGCAGTATTTT.

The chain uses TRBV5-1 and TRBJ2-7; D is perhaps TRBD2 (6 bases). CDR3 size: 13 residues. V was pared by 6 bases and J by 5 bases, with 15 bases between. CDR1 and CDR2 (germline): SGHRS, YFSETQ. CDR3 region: CASTMTGAHEQYF. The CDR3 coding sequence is TGCGCCAGCACGATGACGGGAGCCCACGAGCAGTACTTC.

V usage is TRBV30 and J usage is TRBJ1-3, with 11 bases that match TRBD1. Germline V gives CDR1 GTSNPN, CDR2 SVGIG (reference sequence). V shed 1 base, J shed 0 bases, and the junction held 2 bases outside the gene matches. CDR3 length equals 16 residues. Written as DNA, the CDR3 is TGTGCCTGGAGTGCCGGGACAGGGGGCTCTGGAAACACCATATATTTT. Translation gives CAWSAGTGGSGNTIYF.

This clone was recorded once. The DNA of the CDR3 is TGCGCCAGCAGCGGCGGGCCGAGCTCCTATAATTCACCCCTCCACTTT. It yields the protein CASSGGPSSYNSPLHF. The chain joins TRBV5-1 to TRBJ1-6; D is ambiguous. The germline V and J ends were trimmed by 4 bases and 0 bases, with 11 bases remaining between them. The CDR3 totals 16 residues. The V gene's germline CDR1 is SGHRS and CDR2 YFSETQ.

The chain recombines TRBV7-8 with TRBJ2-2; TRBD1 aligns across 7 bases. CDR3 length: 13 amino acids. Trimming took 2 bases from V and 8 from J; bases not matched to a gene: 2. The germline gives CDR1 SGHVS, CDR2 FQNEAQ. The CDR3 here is CASSLSGGGELFF. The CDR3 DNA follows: TGTGCCAGCAGCTTATCAGGGGGAGGGGAGCTGTTTTTT.